This TCR beta chain was observed in a study of blood T cells in healthy people across ages. Study-wide results and limits: Diversity estimates drawn from one million T cells were deemed underestimates. TCR beta diversity tracked closely with naive T cell percentage.

A note on this clonotype: Its cognate antigen is unknown.

Primers used in a second PCR of roughly 6 to 11 cycles were a sample-barcoded 5' primer and a J-beta primer mix. TCRdb re-analysed the 5' RACE reads in MiXCR, keeping a single row per CDR3 protein. This sample has some 1.5 million distinct CDR3 sequences, with about 28% found just once. V was cut by 5 bases and J by 0 bases, with 19 bases left in between. The CDR3 length is 17 residues. CDR1 is PRHDT, CDR2 FYEKMQ, per germline (reference sequence). What was sequenced was blood. The receptor's source is a woman between 25 and 40 years old in good health. This rearrangement joins TRBV13 to TRBJ1-1; a weak D match, TRBD1 (5 bases). CDR3 DNA sequence: TGTGCCAGCAGCCCCGATCCCCGGGGGTGGATGAACACTGAAGCTTTCTTT. Its protein product is CASSPDPRGWMNTEAFF.